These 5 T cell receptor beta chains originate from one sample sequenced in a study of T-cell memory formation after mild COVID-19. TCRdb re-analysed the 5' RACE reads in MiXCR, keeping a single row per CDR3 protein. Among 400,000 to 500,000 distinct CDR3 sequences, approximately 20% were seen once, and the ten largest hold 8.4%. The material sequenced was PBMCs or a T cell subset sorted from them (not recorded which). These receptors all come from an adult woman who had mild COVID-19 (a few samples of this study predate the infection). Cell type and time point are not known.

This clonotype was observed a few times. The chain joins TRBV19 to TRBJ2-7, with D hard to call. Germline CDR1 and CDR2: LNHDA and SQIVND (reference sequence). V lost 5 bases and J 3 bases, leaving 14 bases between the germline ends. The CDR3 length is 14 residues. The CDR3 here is CASSPGGLYYEQYF. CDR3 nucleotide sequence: TGTGCCAGTAGTCCTGGTGGCCTCTACTACGAGCAGTACTTC. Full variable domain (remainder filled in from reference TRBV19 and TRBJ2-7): DGGITQSPKYLFRKEGQNVTLSCEQNLNHDAMYWYRQDPGQGLRLIYYSQIVNDFQKGDIAEGYSVSREKKESFPLTVTSAQKNPTAFYLCASSPGGLYYEQYFGPGTRLTVT.

This CDR3 reads CASSWGLGQGGSYEQYF. In nucleotides, the CDR3 is TGCGCCAGCAGCTGGGGGTTAGGCCAAGGGGGCTCCTACGAGCAGTACTTC. The rearrangement uses TRBV5-1 and TRBJ2-7; tentative D call: TRBD1 (6 bases). The CDR3 length is 17 residues. V was cut by 3 bases and J by 0 bases, with 19 bases left in between. Germline CDR1 is SGHRS and CDR2 is YFSETQ.

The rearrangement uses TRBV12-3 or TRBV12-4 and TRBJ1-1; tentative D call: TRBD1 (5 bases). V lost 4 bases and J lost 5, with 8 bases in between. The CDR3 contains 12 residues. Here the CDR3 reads CASSSEGTEAFF. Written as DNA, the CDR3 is TGTGCCAGCAGTTCGGAGGGGACTGAAGCTTTCTTT.

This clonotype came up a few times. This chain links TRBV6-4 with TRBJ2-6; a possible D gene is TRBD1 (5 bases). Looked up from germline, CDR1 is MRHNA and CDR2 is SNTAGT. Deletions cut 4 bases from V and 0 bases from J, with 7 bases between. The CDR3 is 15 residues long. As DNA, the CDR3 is TGTGCCAGCAGTGGGACAAACTCTGGGGCCAACGTCCTGACTTTC. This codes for CASSGTNSGANVLTF.

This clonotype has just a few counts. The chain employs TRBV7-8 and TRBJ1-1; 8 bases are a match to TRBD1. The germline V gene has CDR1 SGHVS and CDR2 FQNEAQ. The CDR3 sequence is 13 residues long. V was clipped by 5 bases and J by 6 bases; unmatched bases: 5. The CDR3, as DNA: TGTGCCAGCAGCCGACAGGGGCCGGCTGAAGCTTTCTTT. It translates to CASSRQGPAEAFF.